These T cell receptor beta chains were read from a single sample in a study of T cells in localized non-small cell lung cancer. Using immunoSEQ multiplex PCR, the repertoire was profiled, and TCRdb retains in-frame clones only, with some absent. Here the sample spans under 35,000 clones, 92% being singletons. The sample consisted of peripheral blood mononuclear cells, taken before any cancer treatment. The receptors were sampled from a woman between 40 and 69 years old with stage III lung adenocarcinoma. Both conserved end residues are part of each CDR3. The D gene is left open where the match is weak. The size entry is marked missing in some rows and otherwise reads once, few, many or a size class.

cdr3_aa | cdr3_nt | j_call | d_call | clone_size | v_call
CASSQDIRGEQYF | TGTGCCAGCAGCCAAGATATCAGGGGGGAGCAGTACTTC | TRBJ2-7 | TRBD1 | - | TRBV14
CASSPPLAYNEQFF | TGTGCCAGCTCACCCCCTCTGGCCTACAATGAGCAGTTCTTC | TRBJ2-1 | - | - | TRBV18
CATKTSSGRNEQYF | TGTGCCACCAAAACTTCTAGCGGGAGGAACGAGCAGTACTTC | TRBJ2-7 | TRBD2 | - | TRBV28
CASALGEQYF | TGTGCCAGCGCCTTAGGCGAGCAGTACTTC | TRBJ2-7 | - | - | TRBV28
CASRREGQASYNEQFF | TGTGCCAGCAGGAGGGAGGGACAGGCGTCCTACAATGAGCAGTTCTTC | TRBJ2-1 | - | - | TRBV2
CASSPSGSGGYNEQFF | TGTGCCAGCAGCCCCTCCGGGAGCGGGGGGTACAATGAGCAGTTCTTC | TRBJ2-1 | TRBD2 | - | TRBV5-6
CASGSGWYEQYF | TGCGCCAGCGGTTCCGGCTGGTACGAGCAGTACTTC | TRBJ2-7 | - | - | TRBV5-1
CASSEWGLRGNTIYF | TGTGCCAGCAGCGAGTGGGGGTTAAGAGGAAACACCATATATTTT | TRBJ1-3 | - | - | TRBV9
CASSLVGQAPYEQYF | TGTGCCAGCAGCTTGGTTGGACAGGCACCCTACGAGCAGTACTTC | TRBJ2-7 | TRBD1 | - | TRBV5-6
CASSDSMGRAQFF | TGTGCCAGCAGTGACTCGATGGGCAGGGCGCAGTTCTTC | TRBJ2-1 | - | - | TRBV6-4
CASSMTPSGRGEQYF | TGTGCCAGTAGTATGACCCCTAGCGGGAGAGGCGAGCAGTACTTC | TRBJ2-7 | TRBD2 | few | TRBV19
CSVAGLAGGASGEQFF | TGCAGCGTTGCGGGTCTAGCGGGAGGGGCAAGCGGTGAGCAGTTCTTC | TRBJ2-1 | TRBD2 | - | TRBV29-1
CASNRQSSLYEQYF | TGTGCCAGCAATAGGCAGAGCTCTCTCTACGAGCAGTACTTC | TRBJ2-7 | - | - | TRBV28
CAITAGLAGERYTGELFF | TGTGCCATCACCGCGGGACTAGCGGGAGAAAGGTACACCGGGGAGCTGTTTTTT | TRBJ2-2 | TRBD2 | - | TRBV10-3
CASSLAEGFGGLDTQYF | TGTGCCAGCAGCTTAGCGGAGGGGTTTGGGGGCTTGGATACGCAGTATTTT | TRBJ2-3 | - | - | TRBV7-9
CASSPGAFINEQFF | TGTGCCAGCAGCCCAGGGGCCTTTATCAATGAGCAGTTCTTC | TRBJ2-1 | - | - | TRBV11-2
CASSLRTSGGYSTDTQYF | TGCGCCAGCAGCCTACGGACTAGCGGGGGCTATAGCACAGATACGCAGTATTTT | TRBJ2-3 | TRBD2 | - | TRBV5-1
CASSIFSGLAGEQFF | TGTGCCAGTAGTATATTCTCAGGACTAGCCGGTGAGCAGTTCTTC | TRBJ2-1 | TRBD2 | - | TRBV19
CSAPNRPYGYTF | TGCAGCGCACCTAACCGACCTTATGGCTACACCTTC | TRBJ1-2 | - | - | TRBV29-1
CASSSGLVADNEQFF | TGTGCCAGCAGTTCGGGCTTGGTAGCGGACAATGAGCAGTTCTTC | TRBJ2-1 | - | - | TRBV27
CASSVGPNTEAFF | TGTGCCAGCAGTGTAGGTCCGAACACTGAAGCTTTCTTT | TRBJ1-1 | - | - | TRBV2
CASSLAPGQNTEAFF | TGCGCCAGCAGCTTGGCGCCGGGGCAGAACACTGAAGCTTTCTTT | TRBJ1-1 | - | - | TRBV5-1
CASSVGEGFEQYF | TGTGCCAGCAGTGTGGGGGAAGGGTTCGAGCAGTACTTC | TRBJ2-7 | - | - | TRBV2
CASSGGQLNYGYTF | TGTGCCAGCAGTGGCGGACAGCTTAACTACGGCTACACCTTC | TRBJ1-2 | - | - | TRBV2
CSVVGDRENEQFF | TGCAGCGTTGTGGGGGACAGGGAGAATGAGCAGTTCTTC | TRBJ2-1 | TRBD1 | - | TRBV29-1
CSVAEGAGDTEAFF | TGCAGCGTAGCTGAGGGGGCAGGGGATACTGAAGCTTTCTTT | TRBJ1-1 | TRBD1 | - | TRBV29-1
CAISGVIDNEQFF | TGTGCCATTTCGGGAGTTATCGACAATGAGCAGTTCTTC | TRBJ2-1 | - | - | TRBV10-3
CASSVQWTEAFF | TGTGCCAGCAGTGTACAATGGACTGAAGCTTTCTTT | TRBJ1-1 | - | - | TRBV28
CASSLRELYEQYF | TGTGCCAGCAGTTTGCGGGAGCTATACGAGCAGTACTTC | TRBJ2-7 | TRBD2 | - | TRBV28